This TCR beta chain was documented in a study of metastatic and nonmetastatic thyroid tumors. V gave up 4 bases and J gave up 7 bases, with 23 bases separating them. Germline lookup yields CDR1 GTSNPN and CDR2 SVGIG (reference sequence). This CDR3 is 16 amino acids long. Each patient went into thyroid surgery without having received any treatment. TCRdb re-analyzed the PCR reads through MiXCR. The sample carries about 27,000 clones, around 16% recorded once. Many counts were recorded for this clone. The source material was blood. The V call is TRBV30, the J call TRBJ1-5; the D gene is possibly TRBD1 (6 bases). This sequence was found in a male donor with papillary thyroid cancer or a benign thyroid nodule (not recorded which). Some clones in this sample may be carry-over from other donors' samples. Here the CDR3 DNA reads TGTGCCTGGACCCGGGCCGGTAGAGGGGGAGGACAGCCCCAGCATTTT. This sequence encodes CAWTRAGRGGGQPQHF. Combining the CDR3 with reference TRBV30 and TRBJ1-5 gives the whole variable domain SQTIHQWPATLVQPVGSPLSLECTVEGTSNPNLYWYRQAAGRGLQLLFYSVGIGQISSEVPQNLSASRPQDRQFILSSKKLLLSDSGFYLCAWTRAGRGGGQPQHFGDGTRLSIL.